The 12 T cell receptor beta chains reported below all come from one sample, sequenced in a study of PD-1 blockade in classical Hodgkin lymphoma. The table came from immunoSEQ multiplex PCR; TCRdb's copy has only in-frame clones and leaves some out. The sample carries around 45,000 clones, about 90% recorded once. All patients experienced relapse after autologous stem cell transplantation, and brentuximab vedotin exposure was variable. The specimen was peripheral blood mononuclear cells (PBMCs), collected at baseline. All receptors come from a human donor with classical Hodgkin lymphoma.

The rearrangement joins TRBV10-3 to TRBJ1-1, with unresolved D. CDR3 size: 11 residues. CDR1 is ENHRY, CDR2 SYGVKD, per germline. Trimming took off 10 bases at V and 2 bases at J, with 8 bases between the two ends. CDR3 residues: CATVFNTEAFF. The CDR3 DNA sequence: TGTGCCACCGTTTTTAACACTGAAGCTTTCTTT.

This chain uses TRBV28 with TRBJ2-1, with D tentatively TRBD1 (6 bases). V dropped 2 bases and J dropped 1 base, with 24 bases sitting between them. Germline V CDR1 and CDR2: MDHEN, SYDVKM. The CDR3 spans 20 residues. The CDR3 loop reads CASSLKTTGRPTRSYNEQFF. The DNA of the CDR3 is TGTGCCAGCAGTTTAAAAACGACAGGCCGTCCAACACGGTCCTACAATGAGCAGTTCTTC.

This sequence joins TRBV28 and TRBJ2-4, with 7 nucleotides matching TRBD2. The CDR3 runs to 16 residues. In germline, CDR1 is MDHEN, CDR2 SYDVKM. V was clipped by 6 bases and J by 7 bases; unmatched bases: 15. CDR3 DNA: TGTGCCAGCAGAGCCCTTGGGCGGGGGAGCGCGAACATTCAGTACTTC. Translated, it gives CASRALGRGSANIQYF.

V is TRBV28 and J is TRBJ2-1; D ambiguous. V lost 2 bases and J lost 7, with 6 bases in between. CDR1 and CDR2 from the germline V gene are MDHEN and SYDVKM. The length of the CDR3 is 12 residues. CDR3 nucleotide sequence: TGTGCCAGCAGTTTAGGCCGGAATGAGCAGTTCTTC. Protein: CASSLGRNEQFF.

The chain links TRBV6-5 to TRBJ2-3, with D possibly TRBD1 on 6 matching bases. V lost 6 bases and J lost 5, with 15 bases in between. The CDR3 has 14 residues. CDR1 is MNHEY and CDR2 is SVGAGI in the germline V gene. The CDR3 DNA sequence: TGTGCCAGCAGGAGAAAGGGGGACCGAGATACGCAGTATTTT. Residues: CASRRKGDRDTQYF.

The CDR3 spells CASSYFMPSSTGELFF. CDR3 coding DNA: TGTGCCAGCAGTTATTTTATGCCTTCTTCCACCGGGGAGCTGTTTTTT. The V call is TRBV6-5, the J call TRBJ2-2; D gene unclear. Trimming took 3 bases from V and 4 from J, leaving 15 bases between them. Germline-derived CDR1 and CDR2 are MNHEY and SVGAGI. The CDR3 spans 16 residues.

The V call is TRBV9, the J call TRBJ2-2, with 11 positions matching TRBD2. V was pared by 4 bases and J by 8 bases, with 4 bases of the junction left unmatched. Germline V gene sequence: CDR1 SGDLS, CDR2 YYNGEE. This CDR3 is 14 amino acids long. The CDR3 region has the DNA TGTGCCAGCAGCTCCCTAGCGGGAGGAGGGGAGCTGTTTTTT. As protein: CASSSLAGGGELFF.

The chain combines TRBV18 with TRBJ1-1; no firm D call. Trimming removed 5 bases at V and 5 bases at J, with 12 bases between. Germline CDR1 KGHSH, CDR2 LQKENI. The CDR3 totals 13 residues. As DNA, the CDR3 is TGTGCCAGCTCAGAGACTCGGTGGACTGAAGCTTTCTTT. It translates to CASSETRWTEAFF.

J is TRBJ2-7 and V is TRBV5-4; the match to TRBD2 covers 12 bases. The CDR3 runs to 16 residues. The trim removed 0 bases at V and 2 bases at J, leaving 3 bases unmatched. CDR1 and CDR2 from the germline V gene are SGHNT and YYREEE (reference sequence). The CDR3 bases are TGTGCCAGCAGCTTGGCAGGACTAGCGGGAACCTACGAGCAGTACTTC. Translated, it gives CASSLAGLAGTYEQYF.

The chain couples TRBV14 to TRBJ2-5; 10 bases align to TRBD1. Trimming at V came to 1 base and at J to 2 bases, leaving 4 bases not matched to a gene. Germline V CDR1 and CDR2: SGHDN, FVKESK. The CDR3 loop spans 16 amino acids. The CDR3, as DNA: TGTGCCAGCAGCCAAGTGGGACAGGGGCGGCAAGAGACCCAGTACTTC. Translation gives CASSQVGQGRQETQYF.

The rearrangement joins TRBV6-5 to TRBJ1-6; 12 positions match TRBD1. The CDR3 is made up of 14 amino acids. The V gene end was trimmed by 4 bases and the J gene end by 15 bases; junction bases not matched to a gene: 7. CDR1 and CDR2 (germline): MNHEY, SVGAGI. The CDR3 sequence: CASSSGQGAAGLHF. CDR3 in DNA: TGTGCCAGCAGTTCGGGACAGGGGGCTGCAGGCCTCCACTTT.

This clone was seen a handful of times. The chain combines TRBV4-2 with TRBJ2-1; TRBD2 agrees at 8 bases. J was trimmed by 2 bases and V by 0 bases; bases with no gene match: 6. The germline CDR1 and CDR2 sequences are LGHNA and YNFKEQ. The CDR3 extends over 17 amino acids. CDR3 sequence reads: CASSQEGSGIPYNEQFF. CDR3 coding DNA: TGTGCCAGCAGCCAAGAGGGTAGCGGGATTCCCTACAATGAGCAGTTCTTC.